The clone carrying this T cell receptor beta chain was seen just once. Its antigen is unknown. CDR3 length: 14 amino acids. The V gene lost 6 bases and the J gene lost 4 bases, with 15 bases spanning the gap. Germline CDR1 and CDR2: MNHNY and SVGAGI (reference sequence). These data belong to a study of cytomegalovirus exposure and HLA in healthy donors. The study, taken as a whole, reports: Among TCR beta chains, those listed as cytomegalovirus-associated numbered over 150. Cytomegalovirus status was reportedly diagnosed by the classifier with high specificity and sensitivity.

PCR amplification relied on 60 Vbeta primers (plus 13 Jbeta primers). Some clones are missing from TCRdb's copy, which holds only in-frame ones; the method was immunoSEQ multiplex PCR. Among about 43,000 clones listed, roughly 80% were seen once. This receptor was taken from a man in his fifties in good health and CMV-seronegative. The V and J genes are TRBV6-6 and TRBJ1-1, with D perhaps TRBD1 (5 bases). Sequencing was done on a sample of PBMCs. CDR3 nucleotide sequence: TGTGCCAGCAGCGACACCGGCGGGGGCACTGAAGCTTTCTTT. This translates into CASSDTGGGTEAFF.